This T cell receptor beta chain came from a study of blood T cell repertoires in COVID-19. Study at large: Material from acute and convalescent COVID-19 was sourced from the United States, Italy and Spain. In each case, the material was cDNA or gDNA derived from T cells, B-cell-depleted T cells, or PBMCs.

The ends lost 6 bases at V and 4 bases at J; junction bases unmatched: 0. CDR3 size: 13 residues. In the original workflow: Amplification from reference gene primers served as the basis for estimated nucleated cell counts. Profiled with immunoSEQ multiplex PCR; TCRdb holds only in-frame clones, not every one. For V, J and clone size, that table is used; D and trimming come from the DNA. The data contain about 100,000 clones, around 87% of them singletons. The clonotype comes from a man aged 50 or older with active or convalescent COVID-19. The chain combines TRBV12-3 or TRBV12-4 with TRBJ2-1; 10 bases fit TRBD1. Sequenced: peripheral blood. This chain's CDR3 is CASRGQGYNEQFF. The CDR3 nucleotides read TGTGCCAGCAGGGGACAGGGGTACAATGAGCAGTTCTTC.